Each of the 17 T cell receptor beta chains below was sequenced from the same sample in a study of T cell repertoires in cytomegalovirus infection (dated by TCRdb to between 2018 and 2020). The instrument given in TCRdb is Illumina HiSeq 1500. The public sequencing data were trimmed at Q25 with fastp and processed into clonotypes with MiXCR by TCRdb, which kept only in-frame beta chains. Each entry is one CDR3 protein sequence, shown with its most common DNA and genes. For this sample there are about 830,000 distinct CDR3 sequences; around a third appear just once. The ten largest account for roughly 12% of the sample. These receptors' antigens are unknown. What this sample's treatment or condition label stands for: in vitro stimulation with specific CMV peptide epitopes to enrich CMV-specific T cells. Specimen: cultured CD8+ T cells from PBMCs, collected from culture after CMV antigen stimulation. The receptors here all came from a human donor in good health (CMV status not recorded). Some clones in this sample may be carry-over from other donors' samples.

This sequence joins TRBV4-1 and TRBJ1-2; possible D gene TRBD1, 5 bases. Trimming shortened V by 1 base and J by 8 bases, and 17 bases separated the two germline ends. The CDR3 sequence is 15 residues long. Germline-derived CDR1 and CDR2 are MGHRA and YSYEKL. This CDR3 reads CASSQGGSAAAGYTF. CDR3 sequence (DNA): TGCGCCAGCAGCCAAGGGGGCTCCGCGGCGGCCGGCTACACCTTC.

This chain links TRBV2 with TRBJ1-4; 7 bases align to TRBD1. With 10 bases clipped from V and 0 bases from J, the junction kept 17 bases outside the gene matches. Germline-derived CDR1 and CDR2 are SNHLY and FYNNEI. The CDR3 length is 18 residues. The CDR3 DNA sequence: TGTGCCACCAATCCACTTCAGAGGGGGCCGGCAACTAATGAAAAACTGTTTTTT. It yields the protein CATNPLQRGPATNEKLFF.

This clonotype was seen more than once but under ten times. The chain links TRBV12-3 or TRBV12-4 to TRBJ2-7; D is possibly TRBD1 (6 bases). V was cut by 6 bases and J by 7 bases, with 25 bases left in between. This CDR3 contains 16 residues. Here the CDR3 DNA reads TGTGCCAGCAGCCCTGGCGCAGGGGCCGTCCCCTGGGAGCAGTACGTC. Translating it yields CASSPGAGAVPWEQYV.

The J gene is TRBJ1-4, the V gene TRBV15; D is uncertain. Trimming shortened V by 0 bases and J by 14 bases, and 10 bases separated the two germline ends. The V gene's germline CDR1 is LNHNV and CDR2 YYDKDF (reference sequence). The CDR3 has 12 amino acids. The CDR3 is CATSRDRRELFF. CDR3 bases: TGTGCCACCAGCAGAGATCGGCGAGAGCTGTTTTTT.

On this clonotype itself: A clone one base away is much larger, so this may be a read error. The chain has TRBV7-2 and TRBJ2-3, with D unresolved. CDR1 is SGHTA and CDR2 is FQGNSA in the germline V gene. The CDR3 sequence is 11 residues long. CDR3 region: CASSPKDMQYF. Written as DNA, the CDR3 is TGTGCCAGCAGCCCAAAAGATATGCAGTATTTT.

This clonotype has a handful of counts. The chain recombines TRBV20-1 with TRBJ1-5; D is ambiguous. Germline CDR1 and CDR2: DFQATT and SNEGSKA (reference sequence). The CDR3 consists of 16 residues. With 6 bases removed from V and 2 bases from J, the gap between germline ends came to 20 bases. This CDR3 is CSALGEGEYGNQPQHF. For the CDR3, the DNA is TGCAGTGCCCTCGGGGAGGGAGAGTATGGCAATCAGCCCCAGCATTTT.

In this sample, this clonotype turned up a few times. The rearrangement joins TRBV19 to TRBJ1-5; 10 bases line up with TRBD1. V shed 7 bases and J 7 bases; nucleotides not matched to a gene: 10. The CDR3 totals 15 residues. Germline loops: CDR1 LNHDA, CDR2 SQIVND (reference sequence). This CDR3 reads CASTVRQGANQPQHF. The CDR3 nucleotides read TGTGCCAGTACCGTTAGACAGGGGGCAAACCAGCCCCAGCATTTT.

This clonotype turned up a few times. The chain employs TRBV6-1 and TRBJ2-3, with TRBD2 identical over 15 bases. Germline V gene sequence: CDR1 MNHNS, CDR2 SASEGT. The CDR3 totals 18 residues. Trimming at V came to 7 bases and at J to 2 bases, leaving 10 bases not matched to a gene. The CDR3, as DNA: TGTGCCAGCATCGGGACTAGCGGGGGGCCCCTCCCCACAGATACGCAGTATTTT. The encoded protein is CASIGTSGGPLPTDTQYF.

The V and J genes are TRBV7-9 and TRBJ1-1; D possibly corresponds to TRBD1 (5 bases). CDR1 SEHNR and CDR2 FQNEAQ come from the germline V gene (reference sequence). The ends were cut back, 5 bases at V and 11 bases at J, with 18 bases in the middle. The CDR3 runs 13 residues. CDR3 coding DNA: TGTGCCAGCAGCCCCCGGGGGGTGTACGGCGCTTTCTTT. Amino acid sequence: CASSPRGVYGAFF.

This clonotype showed up many times. CDR3 sequence: CASSAKGDRAAYGYTF. CDR3 nucleotides: TGTGCCAGCAGCGCAAAGGGGGACAGGGCCGCTTATGGCTACACCTTC. The genes are TRBV7-3 and TRBJ1-2; 9 bases agree with TRBD1. The length of the CDR3 is 16 residues. V was pared by 5 bases and J by 5 bases, with 12 bases of the junction left unmatched. In germline, CDR1 is SGHTA, CDR2 FQGTGA.

This chain uses TRBV4-1 with TRBJ1-2; D is perhaps TRBD1 (6 bases). Trimming shortened V by 4 bases and J by 4 bases, and 16 bases separated the two germline ends. CDR1 is MGHRA, CDR2 YSYEKL, per germline. CDR3 length: 15 amino acids. DNA of the CDR3: TGCGCCAGCAGCCCCCAGGGGCGGACTTTCTATGGCTACACCTTC. Its translation is CASSPQGRTFYGYTF.

Comments on this clonotype: A single base separates this from a much larger clone, so it may be a read error. The chain couples TRBV2 to TRBJ1-6; no definite D call. The CDR3 loop spans 15 amino acids. The germline gives CDR1 SNHLY, CDR2 FYNNEI. The DNA for the CDR3 is TGTGGCAGCAGCGCCTTGTCGGGGAATAATTCACCCCTCCACTTT. It codes for CGSSALSGNNSPLHF. Together with reference TRBV2 and TRBJ1-6, the CDR3 gives the full variable domain: EPEVTQTPSHQVTQMGQEVILRCVPISNHLYFYWYRQILGQKVEFLVSFYNNEISEKSEIFDDQFSVERPDGSNFTLKIRSTKLEDSAMYFCGSSALSGNNSPLHFGNGTRLTVT.

On this clonotype itself: A junction boundary mismatches the germline segment, possibly from a read error. The chain employs TRBV12-3 or TRBV12-4 and TRBJ1-5, with a weak D call TRBD1 (6 bases). This CDR3 is 15 amino acids long. CDR3 sequence reads: CASSLTDRYHQPLHF. The DNA for the CDR3 is TGTGCCAGCAGTTTAACCGACAGGTACCATCAGCCCCTGCATTTT.

This clonotype turned up a few times. An end of the junction does not agree with germline; a read error may underlie this. This chain uses TRBV6-6 with TRBJ2-2, with 11 bases lining up with TRBD1. The CDR3 has 14 amino acids. In germline, CDR1 is MNHNY, CDR2 SVGAGI (reference sequence). The CDR3 loop reads CANGQGAKTGELFF. Written as DNA, the CDR3 is TGTGCCAATGGACAGGGGGCGAAAACCGGGGAGCTGTTTTTT.

The rearrangement joins TRBV2 to TRBJ1-1; possible D gene TRBD1, 5 bases. V lost 8 bases to trimming and J lost 3 bases, with 16 bases between them. The germline CDR1 and CDR2 sequences are SNHLY and FYNNEI. This CDR3 has 14 residues. The CDR3 DNA sequence: TGTGCCAGCGGTGGATCCCAGGGCGACACTGAAGCTTTCTTT. This sequence encodes CASGGSQGDTEAFF.

This clonotype was picked up a small number of times. The chain recombines TRBV7-6 with TRBJ2-3; TRBD2 matches at 15 bases. With V trimmed by 5 bases and J by 0 bases, 6 bases remained unmatched. This CDR3 has 18 amino acids. In germline, CDR1 is SGHVS, CDR2 FNYEAQ. CDR3 DNA sequence: TGTGCCAGCAGCACCCCGGGACTAGCGGGGGGTAGCACAGATACGCAGTATTTT. Protein sequence: CASSTPGLAGGSTDTQYF.

On this clonotype: Relative to the germline gene, one junction end is altered; a read error may explain this. The J gene is TRBJ1-2, the V gene TRBV9, with a tentative D call TRBD1 (6 bases). The CDR3 is 14 amino acids. Germline assignment: CDR1 SGDLS and CDR2 YYNGEE. For the CDR3, the DNA is TGTGTCAGCAACCACAGGGATAATCCGTATGGCTACACCTTC. Amino acid sequence: CVSNHRDNPYGYTF. The full variable domain, with the rest looked up from reference TRBV9 and TRBJ1-2, is DSGVTQTPKHLITATGQRVTLRCSPRSGDLSVYWYQQSLDQGLQFLIQYYNGEERAKGNILERFSAQQFPDLHSELNLSSLELGDSALYFCVSNHRDNPYGYTFGSGTRLTVV.